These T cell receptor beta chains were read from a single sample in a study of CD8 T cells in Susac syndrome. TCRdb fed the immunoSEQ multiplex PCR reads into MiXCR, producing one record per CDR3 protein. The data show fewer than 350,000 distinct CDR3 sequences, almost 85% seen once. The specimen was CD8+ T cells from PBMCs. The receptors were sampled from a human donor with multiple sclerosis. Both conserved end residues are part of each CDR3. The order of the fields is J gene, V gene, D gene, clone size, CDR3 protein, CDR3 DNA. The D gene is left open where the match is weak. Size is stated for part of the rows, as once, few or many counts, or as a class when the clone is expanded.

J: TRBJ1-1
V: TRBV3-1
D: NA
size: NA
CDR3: CASSQERLRTEAFF
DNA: TGTGCCAGCAGCCAAGAACGGCTGCGGACTGAAGCTTTCTTT

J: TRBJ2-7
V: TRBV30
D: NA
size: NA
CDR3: CAWMAGSEQYF
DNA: TGTGCCTGGATGGCGGGGAGCGAGCAGTACTTC

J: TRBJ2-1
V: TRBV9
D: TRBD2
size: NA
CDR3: CASSVPGTSGSTYNEQFF
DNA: TGTGCCAGCAGCGTACCCGGGACTAGCGGGAGTACCTACAATGAGCAGTTCTTC

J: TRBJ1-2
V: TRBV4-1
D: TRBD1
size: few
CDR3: CASSVQQGAGNGYTF
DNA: TGCGCCAGCAGCGTCCAACAGGGGGCTGGGAATGGCTACACCTTC

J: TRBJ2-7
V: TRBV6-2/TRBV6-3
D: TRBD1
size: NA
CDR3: CATRTGETYEQYF
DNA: TGTGCCACCCGGACAGGGGAGACCTACGAGCAGTACTTC

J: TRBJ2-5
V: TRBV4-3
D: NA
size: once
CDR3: CASSQDLNRGQETQYF
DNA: TGCGCCAGCAGCCAAGATCTGAACCGGGGTCAAGAGACCCAGTACTTC

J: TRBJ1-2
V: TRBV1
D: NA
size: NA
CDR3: CTSSQAPDREGYGYTF
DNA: TGCACCAGCAGCCAAGCCCCGGACAGGGAGGGCTATGGCTACACCTTC

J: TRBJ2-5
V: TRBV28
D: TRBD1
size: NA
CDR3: CASSPPGQGETQYF
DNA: TGTGCCAGCAGCCCACCGGGACAGGGGGAGACCCAGTACTTC

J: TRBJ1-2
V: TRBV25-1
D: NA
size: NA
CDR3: CASSGDTYYGYTF
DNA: TGTGCCAGCAGTGGAGACACCTACTATGGCTACACCTTC

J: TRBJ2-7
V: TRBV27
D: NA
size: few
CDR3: CASSLLTPSYEQYF
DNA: TGTGCCAGCAGTCTACTGACACCATCCTACGAGCAGTACTTC

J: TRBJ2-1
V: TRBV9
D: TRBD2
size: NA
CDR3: CASSQSGTSVWAEQFF
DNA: TGTGCCAGCAGCCAATCCGGGACTAGCGTATGGGCCGAGCAGTTCTTC

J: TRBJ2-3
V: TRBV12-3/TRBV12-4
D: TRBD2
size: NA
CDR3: CASNPTSGRASPSTDTQYF
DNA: TGTGCCAGCAACCCGACTAGCGGGAGGGCCTCACCTAGCACAGATACGCAGTATTTT

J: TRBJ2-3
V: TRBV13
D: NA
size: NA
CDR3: CASSPFRRTDTQYF
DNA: TGTGCCAGCAGCCCCTTCCGACGCACAGATACGCAGTATTTT

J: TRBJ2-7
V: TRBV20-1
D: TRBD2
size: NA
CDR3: CSARPTSGTHEQYF
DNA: TGCAGTGCTAGACCGACTAGCGGGACCCACGAGCAGTACTTC

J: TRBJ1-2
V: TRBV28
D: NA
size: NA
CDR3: CASSFAGARCGYTF
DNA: TGTGCCAGCAGTTTTGCTGGAGCTCGTTGTGGCTACACCTTC

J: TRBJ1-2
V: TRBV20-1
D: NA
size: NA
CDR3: CSASPIRTAPGYGYTF
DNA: TGCAGTGCTAGTCCCATTCGGACTGCCCCAGGGTATGGCTACACCTTC

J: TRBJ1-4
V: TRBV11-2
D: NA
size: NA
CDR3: CASSLAGWWGAGYEKLFF
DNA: TGTGCCAGCAGCTTAGCAGGATGGTGGGGGGCCGGGTATGAAAAACTGTTTTTT

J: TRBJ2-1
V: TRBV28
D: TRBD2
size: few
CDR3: CASSPTSGIYNEQFF
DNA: TGTGCCAGCAGTCCTACTAGCGGGATCTACAATGAGCAGTTCTTC

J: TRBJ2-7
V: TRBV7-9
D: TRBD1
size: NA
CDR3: CASRQGDYEQYF
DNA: TGTGCCAGCAGGCAGGGGGATTACGAGCAGTACTTC

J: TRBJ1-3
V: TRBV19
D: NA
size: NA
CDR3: CASRVSKTTRGSGNTIYF
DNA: TGTGCCAGTAGGGTCAGCAAGACTACGAGGGGCTCTGGAAACACCATATATTTT

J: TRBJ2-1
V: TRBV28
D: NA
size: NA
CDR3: CASRVTQGWNEQFF
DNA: TGTGCCAGCAGAGTAACCCAGGGATGGAATGAGCAGTTCTTC

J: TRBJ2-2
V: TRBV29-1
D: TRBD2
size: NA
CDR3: CSVGGTSATGELFF
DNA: TGCAGCGTTGGGGGGACTAGCGCCACCGGGGAGCTGTTTTTT

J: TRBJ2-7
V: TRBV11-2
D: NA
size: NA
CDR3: CASSPLFYGQYF
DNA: TGTGCCAGCAGCCCTCTTTTTTACGGGCAGTACTTC

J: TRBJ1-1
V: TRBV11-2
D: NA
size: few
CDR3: CASSLGGTYTEAFF
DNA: TGTGCCAGCAGCTTAGGGGGCACTTACACTGAAGCTTTCTTT

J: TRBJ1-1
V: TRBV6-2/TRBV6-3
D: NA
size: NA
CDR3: CASSYSTGPTLYTEAFF
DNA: TGTGCCAGCAGTTACTCGACCGGTCCTACTCTCTACACTGAAGCTTTCTTT

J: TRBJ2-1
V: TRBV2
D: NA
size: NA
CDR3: CATRTWNEQFF
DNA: TGTGCCACGCGGACTTGGAATGAGCAGTTCTTC